The text below deals with one T cell receptor beta chain. Its antigen is still unknown. In germline, CDR1 is SNHLY, CDR2 FYNNEI. V was pared by 3 bases and J by 4 bases, with 14 bases between. The CDR3 is 15 residues long. The method was immunoSEQ multiplex PCR; TCRdb's version includes in-frame clones alone and lacks a portion of them. The sample includes 550,000 to 600,000 clones, roughly 98% of them seen just once. Terminally differentiated effector memory CD45RA+ cells were excluded by CCR7 positive selection of CD45RO-negative cells. These data originate in a study of shared clonotypes between healthy human individuals. Looking at the study overall: Participating donors consisted of a couple of women and a few men aged 18 to 49. Plates per donor: three CD4 naive, three CD4 memory, two CD8 naive, one CD8 memory. Findings and limits, study-wide: Sequencing of the sorted subsets was shown by rarefaction to be incomplete despite large depth.

The J gene is TRBJ2-3, the V gene TRBV2; a possible D gene is TRBD1 (7 bases). Sequenced sample: naive CD8+ T cells sorted from blood. This clonotype originated in a man under 40 in good health. The CDR3 here is CASSEEGARADTQYF. DNA of the CDR3: TGTGCCAGCAGTGAGGAGGGGGCGCGAGCAGATACGCAGTATTTT. The variable domain in full, completed from reference TRBV2 and TRBJ2-3, reads EPEVTQTPSHQVTQMGQEVILRCVPISNHLYFYWYRQILGQKVEFLVSFYNNEISEKSEIFDDQFSVERPDGSNFTLKIRSTKLEDSAMYFCASSEEGARADTQYFGPGTRLTVL.